The sample holds many counts of the clone carrying this T cell receptor beta chain. These data originate in a study of identical twins. Germline CDR1 is SGHDT and CDR2 is YYEEEE. The CDR3 is 14 residues long. The junction had 7 bases not matched to a gene; V was cut back by 5 bases and J by 10 bases. Unique molecular identifiers were in the cDNA, with template-switch universal primer binding. TCRdb used MiXCR to reprocess the 5' RACE reads, holding one entry per CDR3 protein. The repertoire includes roughly 570,000 distinct CDR3 sequences, more than 9% of them detected once, and approximately 3% sits in the top ten. These sequences were also reported in another study, on yellow fever vaccine responses in identical twins.

Material: PBMCs. This TCR came from a young woman in good health. V gene TRBV5-6 combines with J gene TRBJ1-6; 9 bases are a match to TRBD1. The CDR3 DNA reads TGTGCCAGCAGAACAACAGGGGGCAGCTCACCCCTCCACTTT. This encodes CASRTTGGSSPLHF.